The 29 T cell receptor beta chains reported below all come from one sample, sequenced in a study of response to subunit inactivated influenza vaccine. From the RT-PCR reads, TCRdb called clonotypes with MiXCR, one entry per CDR3 protein. The data contain around 300,000 distinct CDR3 sequences, approximately 21% of them seen just once; the ten biggest clones take up 10%. Sequenced material: PBMCs from blood, taken around 22 months after vaccination. Receptors were obtained from a man between 50 and 75 years old who received an inactivated influenza vaccine.

This clonotype was counted at least ten times. The chain recombines TRBV3-1 with TRBJ1-2; 10 nucleotides line up with TRBD1. Germline assignment: CDR1 LGHDT and CDR2 YNNKEL (reference sequence). V dropped 4 bases and J dropped 8; count of bases not matched to a gene: 10. The CDR3 has 15 residues. The DNA for the CDR3 is TGTGCCAGCAGCCCCCGACAGGGGGCCTCGAGAGGCTACACCTTC. Its translation is CASSPRQGASRGYTF.

This clonotype showed up just a few times. The V call is TRBV30, the J call TRBJ1-2, with D unresolved. The germline V and J ends were trimmed by 4 bases and 8 bases, with 14 bases remaining between them. Germline CDR1 GTSNPN, CDR2 SVGIG (reference sequence). The CDR3 loop spans 12 amino acids. CDR3 sequence: CAWNRLDEGYTF. The CDR3 region has the DNA TGTGCCTGGAATAGGTTAGATGAAGGCTACACCTTC.

This chain links TRBV6-2 or TRBV6-3 with TRBJ1-1, with D possibly matching TRBD1 (5 bases). The V gene's germline CDR1 is MNHEY and CDR2 SVGEGT. CDR3 length equals 17 residues. The V end lost 0 bases, the J end lost 4 bases, and 18 bases lay between the germline ends. As DNA, the CDR3 is TGTGCCAGCAGTTACTCTCTCCTCGGGCAGGGAACCACTGAAGCTTTCTTT. Its translation is CASSYSLLGQGTTEAFF.

The chain is built from TRBV5-1 and TRBJ1-1, with D perhaps TRBD1 (5 bases). The CDR3 runs to 14 residues. V lost 0 bases and J lost 4, with 10 bases in between. Germline values: CDR1 SGHRS, CDR2 YFSETQ. DNA of the CDR3: TGCGCCAGCAGCTTGGCGTTCGGGGGCACTGAAGCTTTCTTT. This encodes CASSLAFGGTEAFF.

At least ten counts were recorded for this clonotype. The DNA is left out, because the CDR3 cannot be placed on it with certainty; the CDR3 is given as TCRdb lists it. The chain links TRBV12-3 or TRBV12-4 to TRBJ1-1. The CDR3 spans 16 amino acids, including both terminal residues. The CDR3 sequence: CASSFLAGASNTEAFF.

This clonotype was seen at least ten times. The rearrangement joins TRBV6-1 to TRBJ1-4, with 7 bases identical to TRBD1. Looked up from germline, CDR1 is MNHNS and CDR2 is SASEGT. The length of the CDR3 is 13 residues. The junction had 5 bases not matched to a gene; V was cut back by 6 bases and J by 7 bases. CDR3 DNA sequence: TGTGCCAGCAGCAGACAGGGCGGTGAAAAACTGTTTTTT. Its translation is CASSRQGGEKLFF.

This clonotype was seen only a few times. The genes are TRBV5-6 and TRBJ1-3; D gene uncertain. Germline V gives CDR1 SGHDT, CDR2 YYEEEE. The CDR3 length is 13 residues. V was clipped by 1 base and J by 0 bases, with 2 bases between them. As DNA, the CDR3 is TGTGCCAGCAGCTTGCCCTCTGGAAACACCATATATTTT. Encoded protein: CASSLPSGNTIYF.

This clonotype came up a few times. The chain is built from TRBV19 and TRBJ1-5; perhaps TRBD1 as D (6 bases). The CDR3 runs 15 residues. V shed 7 bases and J shed 6 bases, with 19 bases lying between them. CDR1 is LNHDA, CDR2 SQIVND, per germline (reference sequence). Here the CDR3 reads CASNPLDRGSQPQHF. The CDR3 coding sequence is TGTGCCAGTAACCCCTTGGACAGAGGGTCTCAGCCCCAGCATTTT. The variable domain in full, with the rest retrieved from reference TRBV19 and TRBJ1-5, is DGGITQSPKYLFRKEGQNVTLSCEQNLNHDAMYWYRQDPGQGLRLIYYSQIVNDFQKGDIAEGYSVSREKKESFPLTVTSAQKNPTAFYLCASNPLDRGSQPQHFGDGTRLSIL.

This clonotype turned up a few times. The chain joins TRBV20-1 to TRBJ2-2; 14 positions agree with TRBD2. The J segment lost 5 bases and the V segment lost 0 bases, leaving 2 bases of the junction unmatched. The CDR3 runs to 16 residues. Germline CDR1 is DFQATT and CDR2 is SNEGSKA (reference sequence). The CDR3 DNA is TGCAGTGCTAGAGACCGACTAGCGGGAGGGACCGGGGAGCTGTTTTTT. Translation: CSARDRLAGGTGELFF.

This rearrangement joins TRBV12-3 or TRBV12-4 to TRBJ2-3; D might be TRBD1 (5 bases). Trimming cost V 7 bases and J 0 bases, with 17 bases left between them. The CDR3 extends over 16 amino acids. CDR3 amino acids: CASTDVGLPSTDTQYF. In DNA, the CDR3 is TGTGCCAGCACCGACGTGGGGCTCCCCAGCACAGATACGCAGTATTTT.

The table lists this clonotype with a few counts. The chain combines TRBV7-9 with TRBJ1-4; D uncertain. CDR1 and CDR2 from the germline V gene are SEHNR and FQNEAQ (reference sequence). CDR3 length equals 14 residues. The V end was cut by 3 bases, the J end by 4 bases, with 9 bases between. The CDR3 loop is CASSFSSSNEKLFF. The CDR3 DNA sequence: TGTGCCAGCAGCTTTTCGTCAAGTAATGAAAAACTGTTTTTT.

V is TRBV5-6 and J is TRBJ2-2; D remains unclear. This CDR3 contains 17 residues. Trimming pared 1 base from V and 4 bases from J, leaving 17 bases between. The germline gives CDR1 SGHDT, CDR2 YYEEEE. Here the CDR3 reads CASSLLGIGGVTGELFF. CDR3 coding DNA: TGTGCCAGCAGCTTGTTGGGGATCGGTGGCGTCACCGGGGAGCTGTTTTTT.

The chain couples TRBV10-3 to TRBJ2-1, with D perhaps TRBD1 (6 bases). Germline V gene sequence: CDR1 ENHRY, CDR2 SYGVKD. Trimming stripped 6 bases from V and 8 bases from J, with 8 bases between. The length of the CDR3 is 11 residues. The CDR3 here is CAISAGDEQFF. CDR3 DNA: TGTGCCATCAGCGCAGGGGATGAGCAGTTCTTC.

This clonotype was recorded a few times. The rearrangement links TRBV20-1 to TRBJ2-4; 10 bases are shared with TRBD2. CDR1 DFQATT and CDR2 SNEGSKA come from the germline V gene (reference sequence). The CDR3 runs to 13 residues. After removal of 5 bases from V and 4 bases from J, the junction contained 2 bases not matched to a gene. CDR3 in DNA: TGCAGTGCTCGGACTAGCGGAAAAAACATTCAGTACTTC. It specifies CSARTSGKNIQYF.

This clonotype occurred a few times. The chain couples TRBV6-5 to TRBJ1-2; D remains unclear. CDR1 MNHEY and CDR2 SVGAGI come from the germline V gene. This CDR3 region has 12 residues. V lost 2 bases and J lost 8, with 9 bases in between. The chain's CDR3 is CASSYRKGGYTF. In DNA form, the CDR3 reads TGTGCCAGCAGTTACCGGAAAGGGGGCTACACCTTC.

CDR3 protein: CASRSLAGGLNEQFF. Written as DNA, the CDR3 is TGTGCCAGCAGATCACTAGCGGGGGGGCTCAATGAGCAGTTCTTC. The V call is TRBV6-1, the J call TRBJ2-1, with 13 bases identical to TRBD2. The V gene's germline CDR1 is MNHNS and CDR2 SASEGT. This CDR3 contains 15 residues. The ends lost 6 bases at V and 6 bases at J; junction bases unmatched: 5.

This chain links TRBV28 with TRBJ1-2; TRBD1 might be the D (5 bases). V lost 5 bases to trimming and J lost 6 bases, with 10 bases between them. CDR1 and CDR2 from the germline V gene are MDHEN and SYDVKM. The CDR3 length is 12 residues. CDR3 in amino acids: CASSRDAHGYTF. CDR3 nucleotide sequence: TGTGCCAGCAGTCGGGACGCACATGGCTACACCTTC.

This clonotype was seen a handful of times. The V call is TRBV20-1, the J call TRBJ1-5, with TRBD1 as a possible D gene (5 bases). Between the trimmed V and J ends, which lost 2 bases and 5 bases, there was a span of 13 bases. The CDR3 is made up of 14 amino acids. Germline CDR1 DFQATT, CDR2 SNEGSKA (reference sequence). CDR3 region: CSARTPGGYQPQHF. The CDR3 nucleotides read TGCAGTGCTAGAACCCCCGGGGGGTATCAGCCCCAGCATTTT.

The rearrangement joins TRBV12-3 or TRBV12-4 to TRBJ2-7, with a weak D call TRBD2 (5 bases). The CDR3 loop spans 14 amino acids. V was cut by 2 bases and J by 4 bases, with 12 bases left in between. CDR3 amino acids: CASSLNHGGYEQYF. The CDR3 DNA is TGTGCCAGCAGTTTAAATCACGGAGGTTACGAGCAGTACTTC.

This clonotype occurred many times. The rearrangement joins TRBV4-1 to TRBJ1-3; the D gene is possibly TRBD1 (5 bases). Germline V gene lookup returns CDR1 MGHRA and CDR2 YSYEKL. This CDR3 is 17 amino acids long. Trimming left V 4 bases short and J 0 bases short, with 16 bases between. This chain's CDR3 is CASSRTRGTPSGNTIYF. Written as DNA, the CDR3 is TGCGCCAGCAGCCGCACGCGGGGGACCCCCTCTGGAAACACCATATATTTT.

The rearrangement links TRBV19 to TRBJ2-2; TRBD1 might be the D (6 bases). The length of the CDR3 is 14 residues. The V end lost 7 bases, the J end lost 5 bases, and 14 bases lay between the germline ends. CDR1 LNHDA and CDR2 SQIVND come from the germline V gene (reference sequence). CDR3 in DNA: TGTGCCAGTAAACCGACAGGCCCGACCGGGGAGCTGTTTTTT. This gives the protein CASKPTGPTGELFF.

The gene calls are TRBV29-1 and TRBJ1-2; D gene uncertain. Trimming removed 4 bases at V and 7 bases at J, with 13 bases between. Germline CDR1 SQVTM, CDR2 ANQGSEA. The CDR3 totals 12 residues. CDR3 nucleotide sequence: TGCAGCGTTGGAGACGATAGGGCTGGCTACACCTTC. This translates into CSVGDDRAGYTF.

The chain has TRBV5-1 and TRBJ2-7; D assignment may be TRBD1 or TRBD2 (5 bases each). The germline V gene has CDR1 SGHRS and CDR2 YFSETQ. V was trimmed by 1 base and J by 3 bases, leaving 11 bases between them. CDR3 length equals 14 residues. In DNA, the CDR3 is TGCGCCAGCAGCTTGTCTGGGGACGTCTACGAGCAGTACTTC. Protein: CASSLSGDVYEQYF.

This clonotype has more than one count but fewer than ten. This chain links TRBV19 with TRBJ2-1; 7 bases match TRBD2. The germline V gene encodes CDR1 LNHDA and CDR2 SQIVND (reference sequence). The junction had 14 bases not matched to a gene; V was cut back by 6 bases and J by 15 bases. This CDR3 is built from 13 residues. In DNA, the CDR3 is TGTGCCAGTAGAATCCAGCGGGGACCTCGACTGTTCTTC. It encodes CASRIQRGPRLFF.

The gene calls are TRBV28 and TRBJ2-7, with D perhaps given as TRBD1 or TRBD2 (5 bases each). The CDR3 extends over 14 amino acids. Trimming stripped 2 bases from V and 3 bases from J, with 11 bases between. The germline V gene has CDR1 MDHEN and CDR2 SYDVKM. Here the CDR3 reads CASSLRDGYYEQYF. In DNA, the CDR3 is TGTGCCAGCAGTTTAAGGGACGGCTACTACGAGCAGTACTTC.

The chain joins TRBV5-1 to TRBJ2-5; 9 bases align to TRBD2. V trimming: 3 bases; J trimming: 5 bases; junction bases outside the gene matches: 8. Germline V gives CDR1 SGHRS, CDR2 YFSETQ. This CDR3 comprises 15 residues. CDR3 sequence reads: CASSYASGDGETQYF. CDR3 coding DNA: TGCGCCAGCAGCTACGCTAGCGGGGATGGGGAGACCCAGTACTTC.

In its sample, this clonotype was seen a few times. The J gene is TRBJ1-5, the V gene TRBV20-1, with TRBD1 identical over 7 bases. From germline, CDR1 is DFQATT and CDR2 SNEGSKA (reference sequence). The CDR3 is made up of 14 amino acids. Trimming cost V 3 bases and J 6 bases; bases outside gene matches: 8. The CDR3 coding sequence is TGCAGTGCTAGGACAGGGCCGACGAGTCAGCCCCAGCATTTT. This gives the protein CSARTGPTSQPQHF.

The rearrangement links TRBV7-6 to TRBJ1-6; 8 nucleotides line up with TRBD1. V lost 1 base and J lost 7; bases outside the gene matches: 3. CDR3 length: 15 amino acids. CDR1 and CDR2 (germline): SGHVS, FNYEAQ. The CDR3 sequence is CASSLESGGNSPLHF. The CDR3 DNA is TGTGCCAGCAGCTTAGAGTCAGGGGGCAATTCACCCCTCCACTTT. The whole variable domain, remainder taken from reference TRBV7-6 and TRBJ1-6, is GAGVSQSPRYKVTKRGQDVALRCDPISGHVSLYWYRQALGQGPEFLTYFNYEAQQDKSGLPNDRFSAERPEGSISTLTIQRTEQRDSAMYRCASSLESGGNSPLHFGNGTRLTVT.

The CDR3 reads CASSRFSGTSGEQFF. CDR3 DNA sequence: TGTGCCAGCAGCCGATTCTCCGGGACTAGCGGTGAGCAGTTCTTC. The chain is built from TRBV11-1 and TRBJ2-1; 11 positions agree with TRBD2. With V trimmed by 5 bases and J by 9 bases, 9 bases remained unmatched. Germline CDR1 SGHAT, CDR2 FQDESV (reference sequence). The CDR3 sequence is 15 residues long. Full variable domain (missing parts from reference TRBV11-1 and TRBJ2-1): EAEVAQSPRYKITEKSQAVAFWCDPISGHATLYWYRQILGQGPELLVQFQDESVVDDSQLPKDRFSAERLKGVDSTLKIQPAELGDSAMYLCASSRFSGTSGEQFFGPGTRLTVL.